This T cell receptor (beta chain) was recorded in a study of brain T cells in children with intractable seizures. Trimming left V 5 bases short and J 5 bases short, with 18 bases between. The CDR3 covers 15 residues. CDR1 is SEHNR and CDR2 is FQNEAQ in the germline V gene (reference sequence). Time point meaning: blood from clinic visit 5 months post-surgery; TSC patient then seizure free. Only cases whose brain tissue showed the highest T cell transcript signatures were sequenced. Patients received at least one anti-epileptic drug before surgery. The assay was immunoSEQ multiplex PCR, and TCRdb's table has in-frame clones only and misses some. Seen here are 300,000 to 400,000 clones, roughly 92% observed once, and the top ten hold 5% to 7%.

The clonotype was recovered from a boy under two years old with tuberous sclerosis and intractable seizures. Sequenced here: peripheral blood, sampled about 5 months after surgery. The chain recombines TRBV7-9 with TRBJ2-5; a weak D match, TRBD1 (5 bases). CDR3 in DNA: TGTGCCAGCAGCGCCTCAGGGTACGGAAAGGAGACCCAGTACTTC. Protein sequence: CASSASGYGKETQYF.